This T cell receptor beta chain was profiled in a study of blood T cell repertoires in COVID-19. About the research overall: COVID-19 samples, acute and convalescent, were from the United States, Italy and Spain.

The data were produced by immunoSEQ multiplex PCR, yet TCRdb's version contains in-frame clones alone and is incomplete. The table records about 280,000 clones, roughly 86% of them present only once. The V and J ends lost 3 bases and 3 bases, in that order; junction bases with no gene match: 13. Germline CDR1 and CDR2: SGHTA and FQGNSA. The CDR3 has 18 residues. The specimen sequenced was peripheral blood. The receptor was derived from a woman younger than 45 with COVID-19, enrolled during active disease. The chain carries TRBV7-2 and TRBJ2-7; 11 positions agree with TRBD2. For the CDR3, the DNA is TGTGCCAGCAGCTTGGGGTATCCGGGACTAGCGGTCCACTACGAGCAGTACTTC. This encodes CASSLGYPGLAVHYEQYF.